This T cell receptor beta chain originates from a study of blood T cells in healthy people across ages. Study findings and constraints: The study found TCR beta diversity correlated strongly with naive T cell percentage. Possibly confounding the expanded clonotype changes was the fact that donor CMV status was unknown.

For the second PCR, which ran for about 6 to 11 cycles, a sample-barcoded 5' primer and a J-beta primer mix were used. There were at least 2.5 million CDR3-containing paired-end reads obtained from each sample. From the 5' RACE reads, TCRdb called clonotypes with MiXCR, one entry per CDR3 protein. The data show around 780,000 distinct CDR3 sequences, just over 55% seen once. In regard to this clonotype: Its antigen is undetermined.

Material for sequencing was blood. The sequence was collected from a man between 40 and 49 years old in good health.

CDR3 sequence: CASSLARQGLQETQYF. The CDR3 nucleotides read TGCGCCAGCAGCTTGGCCCGACAGGGGCTCCAAGAGACCCAGTACTTC. V is TRBV5-1 and J is TRBJ2-5; 8 nucleotides line up with TRBD1. There are 16 residues in the CDR3. Germline CDR1 and CDR2: SGHRS and YFSETQ. V was clipped by 0 bases and J by 1 base; unmatched bases: 5.